This TCR beta chain derives from a study of monozygotic twins with inflammatory bowel disease. General study findings and limits: Healthy twins showed more clonotype sharing with others than IBD patients, especially patients with disease activity. The authors note that differing immunosuppressive treatments may have added variability to patient repertoires.

The CDR3 has 13 amino acids. Germline V gene sequence: CDR1 WSHSY, CDR2 SAAADI. TCR libraries were prepared from 3,500 to 4,000 ng total RNA each. TCRdb reprocessed the 5' RACE reads, with one entry per CDR3 protein and no DNA. This table lists 150,000 or so distinct CDR3 sequences. T cells were not sorted, and total RNA was isolated straight from whole blood. Details on this clonotype: The antigen remains unidentified.

This sequence joins TRBV10-2 and TRBJ2-2; with no DNA, the TCRdb D assignment of TRBD1 cannot be verified. The TCR sequence derives from a human donor with ulcerative colitis or Crohn's disease, or a healthy co-twin of an affected twin (not recorded which). Sequenced: blood. This CDR3 reads CASSDRVTGELFF.